One TCR beta chain is described in this entry. What it recognizes is unknown. This entry belongs to a study of T cell responses to AZD1222 COVID-19 vaccine. This CDR3 spans 15 amino acids. With 7 bases removed from V and 0 bases from J, the gap between germline ends came to 14 bases. The germline V gene has CDR1 SGHAT and CDR2 FQNNGV. Notes on the study in general: Spike-specific TCR breadth and depth both grew after two AZD1222 doses.

Libraries were prepared by immunoSEQ multiplex PCR; TCRdb keeps only in-frame clonotypes and omits some of them. The sample contains 95,000 to 150,000 clones, around nine tenths of which appear only once. This sequence originates from an adult in good health. The genes are TRBV11-2 and TRBJ2-3; no definite D call. The input for sequencing was peripheral blood, taken on day 0 of MenACWY control vaccination. As DNA, the CDR3 is TGTGCCAGCACATTCGCGGAGCCTAGCACAGATACGCAGTATTTT. This sequence encodes CASTFAEPSTDTQYF.